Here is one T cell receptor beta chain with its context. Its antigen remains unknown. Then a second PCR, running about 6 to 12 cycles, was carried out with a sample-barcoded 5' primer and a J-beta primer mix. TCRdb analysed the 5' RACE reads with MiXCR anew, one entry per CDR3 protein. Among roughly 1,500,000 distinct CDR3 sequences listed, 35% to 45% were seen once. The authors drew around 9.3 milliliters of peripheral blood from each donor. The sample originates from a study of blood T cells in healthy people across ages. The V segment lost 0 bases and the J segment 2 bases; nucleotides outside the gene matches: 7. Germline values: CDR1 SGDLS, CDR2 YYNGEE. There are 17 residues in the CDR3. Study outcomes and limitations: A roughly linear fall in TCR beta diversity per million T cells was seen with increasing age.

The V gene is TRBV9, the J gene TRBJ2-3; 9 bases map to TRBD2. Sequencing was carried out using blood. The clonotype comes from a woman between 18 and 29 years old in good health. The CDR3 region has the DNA TGTGCCAGCAGCGTAGAACCCCTAGCGGGGACCACAGATACGCAGTATTTT. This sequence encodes CASSVEPLAGTTDTQYF.